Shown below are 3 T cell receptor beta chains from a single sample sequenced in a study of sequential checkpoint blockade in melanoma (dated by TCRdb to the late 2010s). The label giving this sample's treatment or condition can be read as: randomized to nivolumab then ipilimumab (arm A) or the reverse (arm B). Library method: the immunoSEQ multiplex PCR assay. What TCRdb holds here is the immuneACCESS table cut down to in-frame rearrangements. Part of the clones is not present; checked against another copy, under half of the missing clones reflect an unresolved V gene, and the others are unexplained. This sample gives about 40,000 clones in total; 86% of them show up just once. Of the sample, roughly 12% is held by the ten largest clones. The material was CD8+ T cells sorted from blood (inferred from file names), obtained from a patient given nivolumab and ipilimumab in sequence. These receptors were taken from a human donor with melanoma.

As DNA, the CDR3 is TGTGCCATCAGTCCCCGGGACAGGGTTGCGGATACGCAGTATTTT. Protein sequence: CAISPRDRVADTQYF. The rearrangement joins TRBV10-3 to TRBJ2-3; 9 bases fit TRBD1. The CDR3 consists of 15 residues. Germline CDR1 ENHRY, CDR2 SYGVKD. The V and J ends lost 5 bases and 6 bases, in that order; junction bases with no gene match: 9.

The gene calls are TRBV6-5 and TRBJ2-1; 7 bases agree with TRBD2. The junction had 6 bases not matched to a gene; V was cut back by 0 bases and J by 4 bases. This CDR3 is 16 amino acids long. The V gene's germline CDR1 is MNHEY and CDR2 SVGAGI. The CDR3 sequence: CASSYSSGEAYNEQFF. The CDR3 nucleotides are TGTGCCAGCAGTTACTCGAGCGGGGAGGCTTACAATGAGCAGTTCTTC.

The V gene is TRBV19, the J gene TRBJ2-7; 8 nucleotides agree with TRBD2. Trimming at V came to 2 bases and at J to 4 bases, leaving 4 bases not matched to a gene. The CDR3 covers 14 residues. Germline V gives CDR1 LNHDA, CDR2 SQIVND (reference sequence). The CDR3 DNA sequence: TGTGCCAGTAGTATATACGGGACTAGTTACGAGCAGTACTTC. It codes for CASSIYGTSYEQYF.